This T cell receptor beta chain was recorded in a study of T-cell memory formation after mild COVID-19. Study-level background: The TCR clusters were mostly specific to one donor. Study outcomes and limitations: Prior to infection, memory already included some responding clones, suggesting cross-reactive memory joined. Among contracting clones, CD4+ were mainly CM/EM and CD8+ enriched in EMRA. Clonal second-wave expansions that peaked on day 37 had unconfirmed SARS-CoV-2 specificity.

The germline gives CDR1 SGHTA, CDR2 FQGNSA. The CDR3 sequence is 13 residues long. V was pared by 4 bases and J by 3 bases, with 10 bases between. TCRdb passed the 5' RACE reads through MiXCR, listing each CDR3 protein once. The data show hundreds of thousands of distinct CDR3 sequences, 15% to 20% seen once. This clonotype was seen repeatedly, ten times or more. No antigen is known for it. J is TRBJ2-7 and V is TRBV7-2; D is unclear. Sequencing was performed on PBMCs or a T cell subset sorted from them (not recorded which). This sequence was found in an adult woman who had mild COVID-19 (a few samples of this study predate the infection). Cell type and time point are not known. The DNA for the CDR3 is TGTGCCAGCAGCTCCCGACCGAGCTACGAGCAGTACTTC. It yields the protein CASSSRPSYEQYF.